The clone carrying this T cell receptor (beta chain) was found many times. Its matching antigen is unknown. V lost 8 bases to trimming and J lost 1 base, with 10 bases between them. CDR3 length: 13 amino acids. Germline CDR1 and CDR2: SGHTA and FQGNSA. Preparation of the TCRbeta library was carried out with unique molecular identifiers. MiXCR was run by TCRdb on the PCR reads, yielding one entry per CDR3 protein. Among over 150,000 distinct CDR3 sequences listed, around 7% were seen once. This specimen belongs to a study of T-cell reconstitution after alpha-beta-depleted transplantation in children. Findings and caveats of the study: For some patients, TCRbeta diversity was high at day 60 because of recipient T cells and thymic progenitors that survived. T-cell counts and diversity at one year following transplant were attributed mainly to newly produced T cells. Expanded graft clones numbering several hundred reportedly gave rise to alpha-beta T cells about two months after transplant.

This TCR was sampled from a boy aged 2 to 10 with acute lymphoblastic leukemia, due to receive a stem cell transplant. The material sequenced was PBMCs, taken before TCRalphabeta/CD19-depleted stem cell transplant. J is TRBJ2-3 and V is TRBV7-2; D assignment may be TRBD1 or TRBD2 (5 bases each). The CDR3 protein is CASGGFRTDTQYF. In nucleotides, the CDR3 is TGTGCCAGCGGGGGTTTTCGCACAGATACGCAGTATTTT.